Here is one T cell receptor beta chain with its context. As yet, its antigen is unknown. The time point denotes: week 35, safety follow-up. The vaccine gave 300 ug of a 20-mer mutant IDH1 peptide subcutaneously per dose. Eight vaccine doses were administered to patients at weeks 1, 3, 5, 7, 11, 15, 19 and 23. This record belongs to a study of a mutant IDH1 vaccine in newly diagnosed glioma. Study as a whole: Vaccinations were initiated 4-6 weeks following radiotherapy alone, or were given together with temozolomide cycles.

Germline V gives CDR1 LGHNA, CDR2 YSLEER. Trimming took off 1 base at V and 6 bases at J, with 10 bases between the two ends. The CDR3 covers 14 residues. Study outcomes and limitations: Immune responses induced by vaccination arose in approximately 93% of the patients.

Produced via immunoSEQ multiplex PCR; TCRdb's table is partial and in-frame only. This sample yields approximately 60,000 clones, of which around 74% are seen a single time; around 4.5% belongs to the top ten. The chain is built from TRBV4-3 and TRBJ2-1; D is unresolved. The sample in question was PBMCs, obtained from a glioma patient whose treatment included an IDH1 peptide vaccine. The source is a man aged 50 to 60 with glioma. The CDR3 is CASSQGINSNEQFF. The CDR3 coding sequence is TGCGCCAGCAGCCAAGGAATTAACAGCAATGAGCAGTTCTTC.